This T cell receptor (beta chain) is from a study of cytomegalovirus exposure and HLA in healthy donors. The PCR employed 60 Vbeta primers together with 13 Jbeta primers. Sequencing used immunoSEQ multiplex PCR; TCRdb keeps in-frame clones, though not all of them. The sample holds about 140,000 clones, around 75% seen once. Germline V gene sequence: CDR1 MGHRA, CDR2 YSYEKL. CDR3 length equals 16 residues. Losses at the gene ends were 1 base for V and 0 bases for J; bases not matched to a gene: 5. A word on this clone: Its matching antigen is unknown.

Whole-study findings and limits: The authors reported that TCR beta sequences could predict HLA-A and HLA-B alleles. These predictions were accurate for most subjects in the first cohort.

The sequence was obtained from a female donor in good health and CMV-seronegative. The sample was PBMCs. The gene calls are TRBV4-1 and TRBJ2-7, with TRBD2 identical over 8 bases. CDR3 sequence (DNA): TGCGCCAGCAGCCAAGTTAGCGGGGTCTCCTCCTACGAGCAGTACTTC. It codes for CASSQVSGVSSYEQYF.